This TCR beta chain emerged from a study of cytomegalovirus exposure and HLA in healthy donors. About the study: A previous analysis identified 95 million to 120 million unique TCR beta sequences derived from about 180 million T cells.

Researchers ran the PCR with 60 Vbeta and 13 Jbeta primers. Assay used: immunoSEQ multiplex PCR; TCRdb lists only in-frame clones, some missing. The sample consists of 150,000 to 200,000 clones, 60% to 85% of them appearing once. This clone was recorded once. Its specificity is unknown. The CDR3 has 14 residues. Germline CDR1 and CDR2: LNHDA and SQIVND (reference sequence). Trimming stripped 5 bases from V and 1 base from J, with 11 bases between. General study results and limits: TCR beta chains numbering some 160 were designated cytomegalovirus-associated. Evidence from a later analysis indicated that most CMV-associated TCR beta chains looked HLA-restricted.

This receptor was obtained from a woman between 40 and 50 years old in good health and CMV-seronegative. The sequenced material came from PBMCs. The chain combines TRBV19 with TRBJ2-5, with a tentative D call TRBD2 (6 bases). CDR3 in amino acids: CASSPGTFQETQYF. The DNA of the CDR3 is TGTGCCAGTAGTCCAGGGACTTTCCAAGAGACCCAGTACTTC.